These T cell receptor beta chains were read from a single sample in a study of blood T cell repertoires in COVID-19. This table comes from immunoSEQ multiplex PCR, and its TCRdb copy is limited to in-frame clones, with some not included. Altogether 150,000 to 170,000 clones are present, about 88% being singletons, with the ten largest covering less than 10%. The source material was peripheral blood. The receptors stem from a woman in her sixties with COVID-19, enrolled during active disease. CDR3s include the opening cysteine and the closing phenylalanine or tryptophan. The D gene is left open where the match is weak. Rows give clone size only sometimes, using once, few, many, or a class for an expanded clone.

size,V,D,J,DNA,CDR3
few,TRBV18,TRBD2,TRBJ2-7,TGTGCCAGCTCACCATGGAGTAGCGGGAACTACGAGCAGTACTTC,CASSPWSSGNYEQYF
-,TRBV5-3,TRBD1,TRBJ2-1,TGTGCCAGAAGTCGGGACAGTCCAAACTACAATGAGCAGTTCTTC,CARSRDSPNYNEQFF
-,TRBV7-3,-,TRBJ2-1,TGTGCCAGCAGCCAAGTAAGGGGCAATGAGCAGTTCTTC,CASSQVRGNEQFF
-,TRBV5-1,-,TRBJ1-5,TGCGCCAGCAGCTTGTACGCGGGGGGCAATCAGCCCCAGCATTTT,CASSLYAGGNQPQHF
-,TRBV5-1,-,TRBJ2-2,TGCGCCAGCAGCTTGGCCGGGGGGCTGAACACCGGGGAGCTGTTTTTT,CASSLAGGLNTGELFF
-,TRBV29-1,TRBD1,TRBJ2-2,TGCAGCGTGAGGGGGACAGGGACCACCGGGGAGCTGTTTTTT,CSVRGTGTTGELFF
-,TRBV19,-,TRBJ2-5,TGTGCCAGTAGTACCCCCCCGGAAGAGACCCAGTACTTC,CASSTPPEETQYF
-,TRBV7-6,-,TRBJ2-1,TGTGCCAGCAGCTTAGCGAGATTTGGCAATGAGCAGTTCTTC,CASSLARFGNEQFF
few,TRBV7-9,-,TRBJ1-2,TGTGCCAGCAGCTTAGACGGAAGGGGATTAAGTGGCTACACCTTC,CASSLDGRGLSGYTF
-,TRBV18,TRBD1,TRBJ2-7,TGTGCCAGCTCACCAAGGGACAGGGTCTGGCACGAGCAGTACTTC,CASSPRDRVWHEQYF
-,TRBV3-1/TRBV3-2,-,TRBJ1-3,TGTGCCAGCAGCCAAGAGACTGCTAGATACACCATATATTTT,CASSQETARYTIYF
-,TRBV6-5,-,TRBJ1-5,TGTGCCAGCAGTCAACAGGGTAACAATCAGCCCCAGCATTTT,CASSQQGNNQPQHF
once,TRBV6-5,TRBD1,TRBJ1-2,TGTGCCAGCAGTAAAACAGGGGTACTGACCTTC,CASSKTGVLTF
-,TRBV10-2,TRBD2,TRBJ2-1,TGCGCCAGCATCGAGCGGGGGGCTGGTGAGCAGTTCTTC,CASIERGAGEQFF
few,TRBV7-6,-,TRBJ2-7,TGTGCCAGCAGCCAAAGCGCGACAGTGAGCTCCTACGAGCAGTACTTC,CASSQSATVSSYEQYF
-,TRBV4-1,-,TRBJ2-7,TGCGCCAGCAGCCAAGGGTCCGCGGATACCTACGAGCAGTACTTC,CASSQGSADTYEQYF
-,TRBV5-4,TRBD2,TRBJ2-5,TGTGCCAGCAGCTTACCCGGGAGGCCCGGCCAAGAGACCCAGTACTTC,CASSLPGRPGQETQYF
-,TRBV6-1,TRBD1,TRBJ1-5,TGTGCCAGCAGTGATCTAGGGGGCGATTTGCCCCAGCATTTT,CASSDLGGDLPQHF
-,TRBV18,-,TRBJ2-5,TGTGCCAGCTCTCGCCTCGGGGAAGGCCAAGAGACCCAGTACTTC,CASSRLGEGQETQYF
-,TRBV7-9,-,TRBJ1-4,TGTGCCAGCAGCTTGGAGAGGACTCCCGCTGGTGAAAAACTGTTTTTT,CASSLERTPAGEKLFF
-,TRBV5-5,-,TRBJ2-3,TGTGCCAGCAGCAGGGGGTCAGATACGCAGTATTTT,CASSRGSDTQYF
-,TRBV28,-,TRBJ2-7,TGTGCCAGCAGTTTGACAGGCTACGAGCAGTACTTC,CASSLTGYEQYF
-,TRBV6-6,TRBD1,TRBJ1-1,TGTGCCAGCAGTTTCTCCGGGACAGGGACTGTTGGAGCTTTCTTT,CASSFSGTGTVGAFF
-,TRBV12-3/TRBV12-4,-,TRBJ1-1,TGTGCCAGCAGTTTAATTGGAGGGGTCGAAGCTTTCTTT,CASSLIGGVEAFF
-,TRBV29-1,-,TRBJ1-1,TGCAGCGTTGGGGTCGGACAAGGGGTGAGGACTGAAGCTTTCTTT,CSVGVGQGVRTEAFF
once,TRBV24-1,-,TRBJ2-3,TGTGCCACCAGTGGACAGACAGATACGCAGTATTTT,CATSGQTDTQYF
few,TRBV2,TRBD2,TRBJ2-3,TGTGCCAGCACCGGGGGGGCGGGCGCAGATACGCAGTATTTT,CASTGGAGADTQYF
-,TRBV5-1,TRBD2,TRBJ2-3,TGCGCCAGCAGCCGCTCTAGCGGTACAGATACGCAGTATTTT,CASSRSSGTDTQYF
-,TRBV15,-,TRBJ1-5,TGTGCCACCAGCAGGCCACAGCAGCCCCAGCATTTT,CATSRPQQPQHF
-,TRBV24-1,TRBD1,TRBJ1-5,TGTGCCACCGGAGGACAGGGGGCATATCAGCCCCAGCATTTT,CATGGQGAYQPQHF
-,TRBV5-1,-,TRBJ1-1,TGCGCCAGCAGCTTCCAGAACACTGAAGCTTTCTTT,CASSFQNTEAFF
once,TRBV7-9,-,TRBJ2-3,TGTGCCAACCCGCCGGGTCCGGGCACAGATACGCAGTATTTT,CANPPGPGTDTQYF
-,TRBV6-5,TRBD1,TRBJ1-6,TGTGCCAGCAATAGGGACAGGGTCCGTAATTCACCCCTCCACTTT,CASNRDRVRNSPLHF
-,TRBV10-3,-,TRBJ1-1,TGTGCCATCAGTGAAAGTGTGGGAGGGAAAGCTTTCTTT,CAISESVGGKAFF
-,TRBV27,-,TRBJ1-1,TGTGCCAGCAGTAAACAGGGGAACACTGAAGCTTTCTTT,CASSKQGNTEAFF
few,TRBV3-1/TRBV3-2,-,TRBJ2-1,TGTGCCAGCAGCCAAGGACTGTTCAATGAGCAGTTCTTC,CASSQGLFNEQFF
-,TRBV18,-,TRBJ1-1,TGTGCCAGCTCACCACGGGACCTGGGGGCCACTGAAGCTTTCTTT,CASSPRDLGATEAFF
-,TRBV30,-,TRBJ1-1,TGTGCCTGGAGCGTCCTAACGAACACTGAAGCTTTCTTT,CAWSVLTNTEAFF
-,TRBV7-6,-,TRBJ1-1,TGTGCCAGCAGTTTGGACGGGGACACTGAAGCTTTCTTT,CASSLDGDTEAFF
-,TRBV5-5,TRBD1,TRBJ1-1,TGTGCCAGCAGCGAAAACGACAGGGGATTCATTGGAACTGAAGCTTTCTTT,CASSENDRGFIGTEAFF
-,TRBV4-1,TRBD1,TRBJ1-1,TGCGCCAGCAGCCTGATTGGCGGCAGGGGGCCTGGTGAAGCTTTCTTT,CASSLIGGRGPGEAFF
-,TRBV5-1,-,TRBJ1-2,TGCGCCAGCAGCTTGGATCACAGCTATGGCTACACCTTC,CASSLDHSYGYTF
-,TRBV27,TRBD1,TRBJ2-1,TGTGCCAGCAGCTTGGAGGGTGGGACAGGGACGAGGAATGAGCAGTTCTTC,CASSLEGGTGTRNEQFF